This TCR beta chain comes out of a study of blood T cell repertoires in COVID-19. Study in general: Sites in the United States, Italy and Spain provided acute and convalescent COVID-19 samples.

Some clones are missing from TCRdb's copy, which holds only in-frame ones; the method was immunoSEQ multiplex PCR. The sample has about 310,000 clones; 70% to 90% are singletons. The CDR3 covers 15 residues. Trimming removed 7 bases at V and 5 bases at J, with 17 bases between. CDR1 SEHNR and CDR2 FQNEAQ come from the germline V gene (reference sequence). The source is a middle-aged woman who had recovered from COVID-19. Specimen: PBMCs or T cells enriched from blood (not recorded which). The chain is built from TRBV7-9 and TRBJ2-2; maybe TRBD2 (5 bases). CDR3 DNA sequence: TGTGCCAGCACCCCGGGATCCCACCCTACCGGGGAGCTGTTTTTT. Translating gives CASTPGSHPTGELFF.